The 5 T cell receptor beta chains reported below all come from one sample, sequenced in a study of shared clonotypes between healthy human individuals. Using immunoSEQ multiplex PCR, the repertoire was profiled, and TCRdb retains in-frame clones only, with some absent. This table holds over 95,000 clones, around two thirds found once. Input material: memory CD8+ T cells sorted from blood. Sample subset: CD45RO+ cells pooled with CCR7-negative TemRA cells. Receptors originate from a woman aged 30 to 39 in good health.

The chain is built from TRBV28 and TRBJ1-5, with 10 nucleotides matching TRBD1. Germline lookup yields CDR1 MDHEN and CDR2 SYDVKM. CDR3 size: 17 residues. The V and J ends lost 1 base and 4 bases, in that order; junction bases with no gene match: 7. The chain's CDR3 is CASSLYGQGVKNQPQHF. The CDR3, as DNA: TGTGCCAGCAGTTTATATGGACAGGGGGTGAAAAATCAGCCCCAGCATTTT.

This chain connects TRBV28 to TRBJ1-2; D is unresolved. V was cut by 6 bases and J by 4 bases, with 24 bases left in between. CDR1 MDHEN and CDR2 SYDVKM come from the germline V gene. The CDR3 length is 17 residues. The CDR3 region is CASSHLLEGRPPYGYTF. For the CDR3, the DNA is TGTGCCAGCAGCCACCTCCTGGAGGGCCGCCCGCCCTATGGCTACACCTTC.

The CDR3: CASSQISRDYEQYF. The DNA of the CDR3 is TGTGCCAGCAGCCAAATTTCCCGGGACTACGAGCAGTACTTC. V gene TRBV4-2 combines with J gene TRBJ2-7; D is perhaps TRBD2 (5 bases). V lost 2 bases, J lost 3 bases, and 11 bases lay in between. Germline V gene data show CDR1 as LGHNA and CDR2 as YNFKEQ. The CDR3 spans 14 residues.

This clone was counted a single time. The rearrangement joins TRBV28 to TRBJ1-5; 8 bases agree with TRBD1. Losses at the gene ends were 1 base for V and 1 base for J; bases not matched to a gene: 15. The CDR3 sequence is 20 residues long. Looked up from germline, CDR1 is MDHEN and CDR2 is SYDVKM. The CDR3 region has the DNA TGTGCCAGCAGTTTATCGGCCATCCGGGCAGGGGGCAGAAGCAATCAGCCCCAGCATTTT. This translates into CASSLSAIRAGGRSNQPQHF.

This clone was counted only a few times. V is TRBV4-1 and J is TRBJ2-3; 7 nucleotides match TRBD1. J gave up 13 bases and V 0 bases, and 16 bases lay outside the gene matches. The CDR3 has 16 residues. The germline V gene has CDR1 MGHRA and CDR2 YSYEKL. The CDR3 nucleotides are TGCGCCAGCAGCCAAGACAAAGATTTACAGGGGTCGGCGAAGTATTTT. This encodes CASSQDKDLQGSAKYF.